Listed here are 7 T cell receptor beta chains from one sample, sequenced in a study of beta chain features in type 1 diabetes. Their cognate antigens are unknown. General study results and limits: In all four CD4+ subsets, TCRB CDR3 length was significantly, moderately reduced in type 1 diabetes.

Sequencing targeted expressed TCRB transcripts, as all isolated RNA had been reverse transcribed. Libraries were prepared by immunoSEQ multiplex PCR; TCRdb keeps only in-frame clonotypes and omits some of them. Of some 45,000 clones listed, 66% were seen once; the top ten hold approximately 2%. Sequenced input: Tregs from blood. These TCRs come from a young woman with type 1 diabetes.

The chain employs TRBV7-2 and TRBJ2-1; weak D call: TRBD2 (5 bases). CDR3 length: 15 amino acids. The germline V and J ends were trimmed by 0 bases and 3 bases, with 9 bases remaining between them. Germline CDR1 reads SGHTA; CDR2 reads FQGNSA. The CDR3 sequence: CASSLAWAGYNEQFF. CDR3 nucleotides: TGTGCCAGCAGCTTAGCCTGGGCGGGCTACAATGAGCAGTTCTTC.

CDR3 bases: TGTGCCAGCAGCTTAGAGGCTAGCACAGATACGCAGTATTTT. Encoded protein: CASSLEASTDTQYF. V gene TRBV7-3 combines with J gene TRBJ2-3; D is undetermined. The CDR3 covers 14 residues. Germline CDR1 reads SGHTA; CDR2 reads FQGTGA. The V end was cut by 2 bases, the J end by 0 bases, with 6 bases between.

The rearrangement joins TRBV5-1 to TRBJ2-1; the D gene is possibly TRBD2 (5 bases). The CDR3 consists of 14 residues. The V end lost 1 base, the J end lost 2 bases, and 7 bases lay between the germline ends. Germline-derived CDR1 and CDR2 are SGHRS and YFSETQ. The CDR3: CASSLLGTYNEQFF. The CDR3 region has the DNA TGCGCCAGCAGCTTGCTCGGGACCTACAATGAGCAGTTCTTC.

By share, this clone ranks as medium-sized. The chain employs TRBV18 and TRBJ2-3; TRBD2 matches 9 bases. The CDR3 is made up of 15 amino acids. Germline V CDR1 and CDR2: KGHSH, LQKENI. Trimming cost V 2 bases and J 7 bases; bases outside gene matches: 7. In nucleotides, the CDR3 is TGTGCCAGCTCACCATGGCGGGAGGGCCTAAATACGCAGTATTTT. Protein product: CASSPWREGLNTQYF.

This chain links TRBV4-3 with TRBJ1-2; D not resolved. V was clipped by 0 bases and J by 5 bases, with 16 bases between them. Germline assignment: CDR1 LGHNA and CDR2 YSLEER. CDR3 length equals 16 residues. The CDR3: CASSQDGRHPAYGYTF. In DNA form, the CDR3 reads TGCGCCAGCAGCCAAGATGGGCGCCATCCGGCTTATGGCTACACCTTC.

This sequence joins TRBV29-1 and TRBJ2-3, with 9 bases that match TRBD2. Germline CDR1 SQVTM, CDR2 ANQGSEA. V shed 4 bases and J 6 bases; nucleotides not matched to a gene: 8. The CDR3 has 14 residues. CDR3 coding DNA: TGCAGCGTTGGCGGGGGTAGCGGGAGTGATACGCAGTATTTT. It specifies CSVGGGSGSDTQYF.

DNA of the CDR3: TGTGCCAGCAGCTTGGGGGAGGGGCTGGCCTACAATGAGCAGTTCTTC. Protein sequence: CASSLGEGLAYNEQFF. The V gene is TRBV7-3, the J gene TRBJ2-1; 7 positions agree with TRBD2. With 3 bases clipped from V and 2 bases from J, the junction kept 7 bases outside the gene matches. The CDR3 has 16 residues. Germline values: CDR1 SGHTA, CDR2 FQGTGA. Full variable domain (rest looked up from reference TRBV7-3 and TRBJ2-1): GAGVSQTPSNKVTEKGKYVELRCDPISGHTALYWYRQSLGQGPEFLIYFQGTGAADDSGLPNDRFFAVRPEGSVSTLKIQRTERGDSAVYLCASSLGEGLAYNEQFFGPGTRLTVL.